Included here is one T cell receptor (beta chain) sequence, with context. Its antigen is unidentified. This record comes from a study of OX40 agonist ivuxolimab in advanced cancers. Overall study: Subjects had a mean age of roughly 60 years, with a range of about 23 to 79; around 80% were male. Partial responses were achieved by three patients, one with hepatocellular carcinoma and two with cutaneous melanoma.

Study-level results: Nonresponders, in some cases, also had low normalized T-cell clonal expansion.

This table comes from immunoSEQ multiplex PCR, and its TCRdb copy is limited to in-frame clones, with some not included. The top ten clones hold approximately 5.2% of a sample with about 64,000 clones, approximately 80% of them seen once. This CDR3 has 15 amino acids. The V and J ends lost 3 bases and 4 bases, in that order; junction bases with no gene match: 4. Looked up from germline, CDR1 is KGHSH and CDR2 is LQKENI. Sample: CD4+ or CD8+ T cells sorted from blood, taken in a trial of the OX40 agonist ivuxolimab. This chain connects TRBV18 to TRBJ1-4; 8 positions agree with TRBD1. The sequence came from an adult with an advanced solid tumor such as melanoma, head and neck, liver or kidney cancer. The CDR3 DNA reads TGTGCCAGCTCACCGAATGACAGGGGTAATGAAAAACTGTTTTTT. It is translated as CASSPNDRGNEKLFF.